Detailed here is one TCR beta chain. Its target antigen remains unknown. No quality values exist for individual bases; no much larger clone is one base distant. Reading the germline V gene gives CDR1 SGHRS and CDR2 YFSETQ. Reading from cysteine to phenylalanine, the CDR3 counts 14 amino acids. This entry keeps only the CDR3 DNA: 42 bases, framed from base 1. The germline ends are 8 bases apart after V is trimmed by 2 bases and J by 0 bases. A MiSeq instrument was used for deep resolution sequencing, which targeted depths ranging from 1 in 1 million up to 1 in 200,000 T cells, with coverage averaging 10x for each clonotype. The immunoSEQ hsTCRB Kit was used to generate TCR beta libraries. Processing in the source paper ran as follows. The data were analyzed with ImmunoSEQ Analyzer and ImmunoSEQ Data Assistant, and V, D and J gene assignments followed IMGT definitions. Clonality, which ranges from 0 to 1, was calculated by subtracting the normalized Shannon entropy of productive rearrangement frequencies from one. Public clonotype analysis was restricted to overrepresented clonotypes comprising at least 0.05% of each patient's repertoire. Fewer than 15 repertoires from age-matched healthy donors, obtained from immuneACCESS, served as clonality controls. What TCRdb holds here is the immuneACCESS table cut down to in-frame rearrangements. Part of the clones is not present; checked against another copy, under half of the missing clones reflect an unresolved V gene, and the others are unexplained. That table gives V, J and clone size, and the DNA gave D and trimming. In this sample the table shows approximately 67,000 clones, more than 70% of which occur a single time. Of the sample, 7.7% is held by the ten largest clones.

This sample was included in a study of cytotoxic CD8 clonotypes in ibrutinib-treated CLL (dated by TCRdb to the early 2020s). With regard to the full study: In this cohort, around 15 patients were treatment-naive and about a dozen were relapsed/refractory, while some 18 had unmutated IGHV. Partial responses were observed in around 25 patients and complete responses in 2; after a median follow-up of about 69 months, remission was maintained in approximately 14 patients and progression was observed in about twelve. Samples at response were collected after a median of around twelve months of treatment, with a range of 6 to 36 months. On average, each sample yielded roughly 260,000 productive templates and tens of thousands of productive rearrangements. Of the approximately 87 participants in the trial, about 25 had longitudinal samples available. Cryopreserved peripheral blood mononuclear cells were obtained prior to treatment, at the time of response, and at either disease progression or sustained remission. Patients were still on ibrutinib when every remission and progressive disease sample was collected. Summary of the overall study and its limitations: Public clonotypes were rare and either shrank or stayed stable during treatment, and the rise in clonality at ibrutinib response reflected expansion of private clonotypes. Baseline clonality exceeded that of age-matched healthy donors and correlated strongly with circulating CD8+ T-cell counts. Lymph node repertoires were not examined, and the timing of sampling was not matched between patients in sustained remission and those whose disease progressed. At ibrutinib response clonality went up, during sustained remission it held steady, and at progression it dropped back toward baseline.

The time point label here, explained by the study, means: progressive disease on ibrutinib. For TCR beta library preparation, approximately 2.2 micrograms of genomic DNA were isolated from cryopreserved PBMCs. Longitudinal blood samples from CLL patients receiving ibrutinib monotherapy were subjected to high-throughput TCR beta sequencing. Patients were enrolled in a phase 2 open-label single-center ibrutinib monotherapy trial. This sample comprised PBMCs, obtained at disease progression, from a patient treated with ibrutinib. This chain joins TRBV5-1 to TRBJ1-2; the D gene cannot be named for sure. This TCR was sampled from a human donor with chronic lymphocytic leukemia. The CDR3 amino acid sequence is: CASSFVGANYGYTF. The nucleotides are TGCGCCAGCAGCTTTGTTGGAGCTAACTATGGCTACACCTTC.